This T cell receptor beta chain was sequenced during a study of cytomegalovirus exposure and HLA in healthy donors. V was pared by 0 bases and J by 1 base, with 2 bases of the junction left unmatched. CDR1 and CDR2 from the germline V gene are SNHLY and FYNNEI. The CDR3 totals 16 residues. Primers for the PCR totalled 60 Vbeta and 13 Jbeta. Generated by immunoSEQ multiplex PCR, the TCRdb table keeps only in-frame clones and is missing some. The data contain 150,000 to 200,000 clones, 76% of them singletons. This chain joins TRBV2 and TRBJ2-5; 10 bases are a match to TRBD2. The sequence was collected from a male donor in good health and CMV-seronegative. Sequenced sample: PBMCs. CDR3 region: CASSEAASGGQETQYF. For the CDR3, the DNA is TGTGCCAGCAGTGAAGCGGCTAGCGGGGGCCAAGAGACCCAGTACTTC.